This T cell receptor (beta chain) derives from a study of blood T cells in healthy people across ages. The CDR3 contains 13 residues. Germline values: CDR1 SGHTA, CDR2 FQGNSA. The second PCR ran roughly 6 to 11 cycles with a sample-barcoded 5' primer and J-beta primers. One entry per CDR3 protein, called by TCRdb with MiXCR from the 5' RACE reads. The sample has fewer than 1 million distinct CDR3 sequences; 40% to 50% are singletons. Sequenced material: blood. The chain is built from TRBV7-2 and TRBJ2-7; D is unclear. The end of the DNA is better explained by TRBJ2-5, so the J call may be wrong. The TCR was taken from a man aged 55-75 years in good health. The CDR3 sequence: CASSLSETKTQYF. The CDR3 DNA reads as TGTGCCAGCAGCTTAAGTGAGACGAAGACCCAGTACTTC.